This TCR beta chain was retrieved from a study of cytomegalovirus exposure and HLA in healthy donors. The CDR3 is 16 residues long. The trim removed 0 bases at V and 5 bases at J, leaving 8 bases unmatched. The germline V gene encodes CDR1 SGDLS and CDR2 YYNGEE. The primer mix had 60 Vbeta and 13 Jbeta primers. Here immunoSEQ multiplex PCR was the method, and the copy in TCRdb shows in-frame clones only, minus some. The data contain around 180,000 clones, 84% of them seen just once; the ten biggest clones take up around 0.24%. The TCR was taken from a boy between 10 and 17 years old in good health and CMV-seronegative. This rearrangement joins TRBV9 to TRBJ2-7; 10 bases align to TRBD2. Sequenced material: PBMCs. In DNA form, the CDR3 reads TGTGCCAGCAGCGTAGAAGCGGGAGGGCGGCGGGACGAGCAGTACTTC. It codes for CASSVEAGGRRDEQYF.